This T cell receptor (beta chain) was retrieved from a study of T cell responses to AZD1222 COVID-19 vaccine. This clone is deemed large. The CDR3 spans 16 residues. Per germline, CDR1 MDHEN and CDR2 SYDVKM. V gave up 2 bases and J gave up 1 base; unmatched junction bases: 4. The data were produced by immunoSEQ multiplex PCR, yet TCRdb's version contains in-frame clones alone and is incomplete. Of about 39,000 clones detected, 80% to 90% appear once; the ten largest clones hold 26%. V gene TRBV28 combines with J gene TRBJ2-5; TRBD2 agrees at 10 bases. Sequencing was performed on peripheral blood, taken 28 days after the second dose of the MenACWY control vaccine. This clonotype originated in an adult who received the MenACWY meningococcal vaccine as a control. The CDR3 loop is CASSLEVAGGQETQYF. CDR3 in DNA: TGTGCCAGCAGTTTAGAAGTAGCGGGAGGCCAAGAGACCCAGTACTTC.